This TCR beta chain was found in a study of blood T cell repertoires in COVID-19. Study-wide context: Samples came from the United States, Italy and Spain, spanning acute and convalescent COVID-19. PBMCs, B-cell-depleted T cells, or T cells were the source of the cDNA or gDNA that made up the material.

This clone has only a few counts. The CDR3 has 16 amino acids. J gave up 0 bases and V 4 bases, and 6 bases lay outside the gene matches. Germline lookup yields CDR1 MGHRA and CDR2 YSYEKL. The data were produced by immunoSEQ multiplex PCR, yet TCRdb's version contains in-frame clones alone and is incomplete. Of some 52,000 clones listed, 90% were seen once; the top ten hold around 3%. Sequencing input: peripheral blood. The chain combines TRBV4-1 with TRBJ2-1; TRBD2 matches at 7 bases. The origin of this receptor is a human donor in a cohort sampled during active COVID-19. CDR3 coding DNA: TGCGCCAGCAGCCGCGGAGCGGGGACCTCCTACAATGAGCAGTTCTTC. This gives the protein CASSRGAGTSYNEQFF.